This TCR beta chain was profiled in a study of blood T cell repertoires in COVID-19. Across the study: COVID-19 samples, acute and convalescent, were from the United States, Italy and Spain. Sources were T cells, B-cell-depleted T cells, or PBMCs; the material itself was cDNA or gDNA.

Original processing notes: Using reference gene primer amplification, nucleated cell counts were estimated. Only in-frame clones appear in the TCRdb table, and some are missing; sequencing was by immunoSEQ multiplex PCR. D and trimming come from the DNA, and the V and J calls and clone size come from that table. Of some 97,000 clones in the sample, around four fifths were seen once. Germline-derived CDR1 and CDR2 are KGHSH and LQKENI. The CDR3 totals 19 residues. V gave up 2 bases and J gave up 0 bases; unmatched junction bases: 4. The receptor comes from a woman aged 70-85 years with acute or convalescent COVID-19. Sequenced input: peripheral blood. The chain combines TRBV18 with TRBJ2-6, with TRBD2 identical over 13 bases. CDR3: CASSPMTSGGFSGANVLTF. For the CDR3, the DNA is TGTGCCAGCTCACCAATGACTAGCGGGGGGTTCTCTGGGGCCAACGTCCTGACTTTC.